This is a list of T cell receptor beta chains from one sample in a study of cytomegalovirus exposure and HLA in healthy donors. Profiled with immunoSEQ multiplex PCR; TCRdb holds only in-frame clones, not every one. The data show some 130,000 clones, with about three quarters seen just once and over 4% held by the top ten. The sequenced sample consisted of PBMCs. Receptor source: a man between 45 and 60 years old in good health and CMV-seropositive. CDR3s include the opening cysteine and the closing phenylalanine or tryptophan. A D gene is named only where the DNA matches it firmly. Clone size is given for some rows only: seen once, a few or many times, or a class if the clone is expanded.

clone size	D gene	V gene	J gene	CDR3 DNA	CDR3 protein
NA	TRBD1	TRBV6-5	TRBJ1-2	TGTGCCAGCAGTCAGGGGACAGGGGGCAATCGTGGCTACACCTTC	CASSQGTGGNRGYTF
NA	NA	TRBV19	TRBJ1-5	TGTGCCAGTAGTATAGAGGGAGGGATGAGCAATCAGCCCCAGCATTTT	CASSIEGGMSNQPQHF
NA	NA	TRBV2	TRBJ2-2	TGTGCCAGCAGGCACAGGGAAACCGGGGAGCTGTTTTTT	CASRHRETGELFF
few	TRBD2	TRBV29-1	TRBJ2-1	TGCAGCGCCGGGACTAGCGGAGCCCGGCCGTGGAATGAGCAGTTCTTC	CSAGTSGARPWNEQFF
NA	NA	TRBV18	TRBJ1-6	TGTGCCAGCTCACCCTTAGACAGCCCTAATTCACCCCTCCACTTT	CASSPLDSPNSPLHF
NA	TRBD1	TRBV7-9	TRBJ2-2	TGTGCCAGCAGCTTTGGGACAGGGGCCGTCGGGGAGCTGTTTTTT	CASSFGTGAVGELFF
NA	NA	TRBV27	TRBJ1-5	TGTGCCACCAGCGGAGGGGTTAGGAATCAGCCCCAGCATTTT	CATSGGVRNQPQHF
few	NA	TRBV7-9	TRBJ1-1	TGTGCCAGCAACCCTTGGGCCTCAAACACTGAAGCTTTCTTT	CASNPWASNTEAFF
NA	NA	TRBV5-4	TRBJ2-3	TGTGCCAGCAGCGAACAGGGCACAGATACGCAGTATTTT	CASSEQGTDTQYF
NA	TRBD1	TRBV6-5	TRBJ2-7	TGTGCCGCAGCCCTGGACAGGGGAAGCTACGAGCAGTACTTC	CAAALDRGSYEQYF
NA	TRBD1	TRBV4-3	TRBJ2-7	TGCGCCAGCAGCCAAGACCTAGGGACAGGGGCCTACGAGCAGTACTTC	CASSQDLGTGAYEQYF
NA	TRBD2	TRBV11-2	TRBJ2-5	TGTGCCAGCAGCTTAGTAGTCCGGGAGGGAGAGACCCAGTACTTC	CASSLVVREGETQYF
few	TRBD1	TRBV5-5	TRBJ2-7	TGTGCCAGCAGTCATCCGGGACAGGGGGCGGCATTGGCCTACGAGCAGTACTTC	CASSHPGQGAALAYEQYF
few	TRBD1	TRBV5-1	TRBJ1-1	TGCGCCAGCAGCCGCCGGACAGGGAACACTGAAGCTTTCTTT	CASSRRTGNTEAFF
once	NA	TRBV21-1	TRBJ1-5	TGTGCCAGCACGAGGGGGGGAGGCAATCAGCCCCAGCATTTT	CASTRGGGNQPQHF
NA	NA	TRBV18	TRBJ1-4	TGTGCCAGCTCACTACAGGGTACTAATGAAAAACTGTTTTTT	CASSLQGTNEKLFF
NA	NA	TRBV9	TRBJ1-1	TGTGCCAGCAGCGAGGGGACTGAAGGGCTGTGGCCTTTCTTT	CASSEGTEGLWPFF
NA	TRBD1	TRBV5-1	TRBJ2-2	TGCGCCAGCAGCACGGGACAGGGGAACACCGGGGAGCTGTTTTTT	CASSTGQGNTGELFF
NA	NA	TRBV18	TRBJ1-1	TGTGCCAGCTCACGGGCAGGGAACACTGAAGCTTTCTTT	CASSRAGNTEAFF
NA	TRBD1	TRBV4-3	TRBJ2-5	TGCGCCAGCAGTCTAACAGGGGGCTGGGGAGAGACCCAGTACTTC	CASSLTGGWGETQYF
NA	TRBD2	TRBV15	TRBJ2-1	TGTGCCACCAGCAGAGACTTAGCGGGGGCCCTCTACAATGAGCAGTTCTTC	CATSRDLAGALYNEQFF
NA	NA	TRBV6-5	TRBJ1-1	TGTGCCAGCAGGCCAGGGGTCATGAACACTGAAGCTTTCTTT	CASRPGVMNTEAFF
NA	TRBD1	TRBV27	TRBJ1-6	TGTGCCAGCAGTTCGCCGGGACAGGGGCGTACCTATAATTCACCCCTCCACTTT	CASSSPGQGRTYNSPLHF
NA	TRBD1	TRBV11-3	TRBJ2-3	TGTGCCAGCAGCGCCCAGACAGGGGGAAGAGATACGCAGTATTTT	CASSAQTGGRDTQYF
large	TRBD2	TRBV6-4	TRBJ2-2	TGTGCCAGCAGTGACGGGGGGGACACCGGGGAGCTGTTTTTT	CASSDGGDTGELFF
NA	TRBD1	TRBV19	TRBJ1-6	TGTGCCAGTAGTATTCGGACAGGGGGTAGTAATTCACCCCTCCACTTT	CASSIRTGGSNSPLHF
few	TRBD2	TRBV5-1	TRBJ2-1	TGCGCCAGCAGCTTGACTAGCGGGGTTGGCAATGAGCAGTTCTTC	CASSLTSGVGNEQFF
NA	NA	TRBV5-6	TRBJ1-5	TGTGCCAGCAGCCTCGGGTTTCGGGATCAGCCCCAGCATTTT	CASSLGFRDQPQHF
NA	NA	TRBV10-3	TRBJ2-3	TGTGCCATCAAGGGGAGCACAGATACGCAGTATTTT	CAIKGSTDTQYF
few	TRBD1	TRBV12-5	TRBJ1-5	TGTGCTAGTGCTCCCGGGACAGGGGGTCAGAATCAGCCCCAGCATTTT	CASAPGTGGQNQPQHF
NA	TRBD1	TRBV4-2	TRBJ2-7	TGTGCCAGCAGTCCAACCGGGACAGGGGGCTACGAGCAGTACTTC	CASSPTGTGGYEQYF
NA	TRBD1	TRBV27	TRBJ1-5	TGTGCCAGCAGTAAGGGACAGGGCAATCAGCCCCAGCATTTT	CASSKGQGNQPQHF
NA	NA	TRBV19	TRBJ1-4	TGTGCCAGTACCCGTCAGGAAAAACTGTTTTTT	CASTRQEKLFF
NA	NA	TRBV6-6	TRBJ2-7	TGTGCCAGCACCGAAAGAGACTACGAGCAGTACTTC	CASTERDYEQYF
NA	NA	TRBV29-1	TRBJ2-2	TGCAGCGTTGCCATCGGTACGAACACCGGGGAGCTGTTTTTT	CSVAIGTNTGELFF
NA	TRBD1	TRBV5-4	TRBJ1-2	TGTGCCAGCAGCCTAGACAGGGCAGGAGGCTACACCTTC	CASSLDRAGGYTF
NA	NA	TRBV5-1	TRBJ2-1	TGCGCCAGCAGCACCTTGGTGGGGGCCGTCAACGAGCAGTTCTTC	CASSTLVGAVNEQFF
NA	TRBD1	TRBV10-1	TRBJ2-5	TGCGCCAGCAGTGAGAGACAGGGGGCGAGGGAGCAGTACTTC	CASSERQGAREQYF
few	TRBD1	TRBV15	TRBJ1-3	TGTGCCACCAGCAGAGATGGACAGGGTATCAACACCATATATTTT	CATSRDGQGINTIYF
NA	NA	TRBV7-9	TRBJ1-2	TGTTCCAGCAGCTTAGCCAGGGGCGATGGCTACACCTTC	CSSSLARGDGYTF
once	NA	TRBV7-2	TRBJ1-2	TGTGCCAGCAGCTTAGGCGGTAACTATGGCTACACCTTC	CASSLGGNYGYTF
few	TRBD1	TRBV6-6	TRBJ2-7	TGTGCCAGCAGTAGGGACAGGGTCTACGAGCAGTACTTC	CASSRDRVYEQYF
few	TRBD1	TRBV18	TRBJ2-1	TGTGCCAGCTCACCACCGCAAGGACAGGGGAATGAGCAGTTCTTC	CASSPPQGQGNEQFF
NA	NA	TRBV4-1	TRBJ1-5	TGCGCCAGCAGCCAAGGGGCAGGGGGCAATCAGCCCCAGCATTTT	CASSQGAGGNQPQHF
NA	TRBD1	TRBV9	TRBJ1-2	TGTGCCAGCAGCGTAGGACAGGGGGCTGGTGGCTACACCTTC	CASSVGQGAGGYTF
NA	NA	TRBV7-8	TRBJ1-1	TGTGCCAGCAGCCAAACCCGGTCAGGGGAAGCCACTGAAGCTTTCTTT	CASSQTRSGEATEAFF
NA	NA	TRBV6-1	TRBJ2-7	TGTGCCAGCAGGGGGACTGGAACCTACGAGCAGTACTTC	CASRGTGTYEQYF
NA	TRBD1	TRBV6-1	TRBJ1-1	TGTGCCAGCAGTGGCGTACAGGGGGCGAACACTGAAGCTTTCTTT	CASSGVQGANTEAFF
NA	TRBD1	TRBV29-1	TRBJ2-3	TGCAGCGTTGCGACAGGGAGTAGCACAGATACGCAGTATTTT	CSVATGSSTDTQYF
once	NA	TRBV19	TRBJ1-2	TGTGCCAGTAGTCGGACAGTAAACTATGGCTACACCTTC	CASSRTVNYGYTF
NA	NA	TRBV29-1	TRBJ1-1	TGCAGCGTCTTCCTTTGGAACACTGAAGCTTTCTTT	CSVFLWNTEAFF
NA	NA	TRBV5-1	TRBJ2-7	TGCGCCAGCAGCCCGGAGACAGTCTACGAGCAGTACTTC	CASSPETVYEQYF
NA	TRBD1	TRBV10-1	TRBJ1-6	TGCGCCAGCAGTGAGAACAGGGGTTCACCCCTCCACTTT	CASSENRGSPLHF
NA	TRBD1	TRBV19	TRBJ1-3	TGTGCCAGTAGTCAAGACAGGGCCGGAAACACCATATATTTT	CASSQDRAGNTIYF
NA	TRBD2	TRBV19	TRBJ2-1	TGTGCCAGTAGTATAGGAGGTAGCGGGGGGGTTTACAATGAGCAGTTCTTC	CASSIGGSGGVYNEQFF
NA	TRBD1	TRBV6-1	TRBJ1-2	TGTGCCAGCAGTGAATATGTGACAGGGGGCGACTATGGCTACACCTTC	CASSEYVTGGDYGYTF
NA	TRBD1	TRBV6-6	TRBJ1-2	TGTGCCAGCAGCATGGGACAGGGGGTTTATGGCTACACCTTC	CASSMGQGVYGYTF
NA	TRBD1	TRBV5-1	TRBJ1-1	TGCGCCAGCAGCCTCGGGATTGAGGGGACAGGAGTGGTTCGTCTCGCGAACACTGAAGCTTTCTTT	CASSLGIEGTGVVRLANTEAFF
NA	TRBD1	TRBV5-5	TRBJ1-2	TGTGCCAGCAGCTGGGGGACAGGGGGCTTCTATGGCTACACCTTC	CASSWGTGGFYGYTF
once	NA	TRBV10-1	TRBJ2-5	TGCGCCAGCAGTGAGTCGATCGGGGGGACAGGATTTTCAGAGACCCAGTACTTC	CASSESIGGTGFSETQYF